Listed here is a single TCR beta chain. What it binds is not known. This entry is derived from a study of post-analysis software for immune sequencing data. Study-wide results and limits: Multiple sclerosis was associated with a significant reduction in normalized Chao1 diversity relative to controls. The study found TRBV5-6, TRBV5-1 and TRBV20-1 among five or six TRBV segments more frequent in patients than controls.

cDNA libraries for TCR beta contained unique molecular identifiers. cDNA molecules numbering roughly 500,000 came from around 1 to 10 million T cells. TCRdb analysed the PCR reads with MiXCR anew, one entry per CDR3 protein. The table shows 820,000 or so distinct CDR3 sequences, with around 50% occurring only once. Germline V gives CDR1 LGHDT, CDR2 YNNKEL (reference sequence). V lost 4 bases, J lost 4 bases, and 19 bases lay in between. The CDR3 consists of 16 residues. This TCR was sampled from a girl aged 5-17 years with multiple sclerosis. This sequence joins TRBV3-1 and TRBJ1-2; D is uncertain. The sequenced material came from blood. CDR3 sequence: CASSLQPGLLPYGYTF. CDR3 nucleotides: TGTGCCAGCAGCCTTCAACCGGGCCTACTCCCCTATGGCTACACCTTC.